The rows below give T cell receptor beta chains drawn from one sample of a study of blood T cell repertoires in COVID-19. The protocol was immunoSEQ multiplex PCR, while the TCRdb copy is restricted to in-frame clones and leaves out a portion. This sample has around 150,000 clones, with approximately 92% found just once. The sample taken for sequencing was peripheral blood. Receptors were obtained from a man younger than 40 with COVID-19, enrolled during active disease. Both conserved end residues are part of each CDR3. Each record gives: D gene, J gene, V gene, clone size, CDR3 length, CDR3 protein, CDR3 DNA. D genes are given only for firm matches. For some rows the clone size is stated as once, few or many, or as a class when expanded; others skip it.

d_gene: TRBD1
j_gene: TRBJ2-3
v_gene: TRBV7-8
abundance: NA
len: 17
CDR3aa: CASRDAGTGFPTDTQYF
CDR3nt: TGTGCCAGCAGAGACGCCGGGACAGGGTTCCCAACAGATACGCAGTATTTT

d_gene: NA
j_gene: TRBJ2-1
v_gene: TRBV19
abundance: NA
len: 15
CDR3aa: CASSMGARSYNEQFF
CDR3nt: TGTGCCAGTAGTATGGGGGCCCGCTCCTACAATGAGCAGTTCTTC

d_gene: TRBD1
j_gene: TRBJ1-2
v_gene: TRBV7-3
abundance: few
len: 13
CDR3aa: CASSPDRGYGYTF
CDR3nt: TGTGCCAGCAGCCCGGACAGGGGGTATGGCTACACCTTC

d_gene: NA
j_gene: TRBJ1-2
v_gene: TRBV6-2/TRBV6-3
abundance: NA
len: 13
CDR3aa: CASSYPGGYGYTF
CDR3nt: TGTGCCAGCAGTTACCCCGGGGGCTATGGCTACACCTTC

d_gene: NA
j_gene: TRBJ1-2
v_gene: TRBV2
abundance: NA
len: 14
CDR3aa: CASSEQGSRAGYTF
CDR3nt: TGTGCCAGCAGTGAGCAGGGGTCTCGGGCGGGCTACACCTTC

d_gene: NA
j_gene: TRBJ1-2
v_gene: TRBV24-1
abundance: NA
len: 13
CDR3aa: CATSSSTNYGYTF
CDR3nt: TGTGCCACCAGTTCTTCTACTAACTATGGCTACACCTTC

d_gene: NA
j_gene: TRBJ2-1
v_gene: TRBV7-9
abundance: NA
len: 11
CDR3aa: CASTPTNEQFF
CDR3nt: TGTGCCAGCACCCCTACCAATGAGCAGTTCTTC

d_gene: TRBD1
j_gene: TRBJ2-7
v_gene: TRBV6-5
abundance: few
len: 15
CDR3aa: CASSPGGTGSYEQYF
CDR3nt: TGTGCCAGCAGCCCAGGAGGGACAGGGTCCTACGAGCAGTACTTC

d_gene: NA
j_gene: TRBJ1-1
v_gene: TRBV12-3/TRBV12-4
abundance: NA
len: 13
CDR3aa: CASTRQSRTEAFF
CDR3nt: TGTGCCAGCACCCGACAGTCCCGCACTGAAGCTTTCTTT

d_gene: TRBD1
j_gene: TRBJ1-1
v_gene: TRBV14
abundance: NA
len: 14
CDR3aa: CASSARQGTTEAFF
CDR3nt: TGTGCCAGCAGCGCCCGACAGGGGACCACTGAAGCTTTCTTT

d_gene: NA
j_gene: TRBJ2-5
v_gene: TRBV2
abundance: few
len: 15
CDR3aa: CASSERPDREGTQYF
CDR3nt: TGTGCCAGCAGTGAAAGGCCCGATCGGGAAGGGACCCAGTACTTC

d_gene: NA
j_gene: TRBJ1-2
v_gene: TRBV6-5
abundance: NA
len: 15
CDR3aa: CASSSPRGGWRGYTF
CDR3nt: TGTGCCAGCAGCTCCCCAAGGGGAGGCTGGCGGGGCTACACCTTC

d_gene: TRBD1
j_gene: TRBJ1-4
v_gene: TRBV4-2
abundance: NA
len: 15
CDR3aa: CASSQEMDRGEKLFF
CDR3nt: TGTGCCAGCAGCCAAGAAATGGACAGGGGAGAAAAACTGTTTTTT

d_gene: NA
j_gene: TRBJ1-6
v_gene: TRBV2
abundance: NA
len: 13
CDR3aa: CANSQGSNSPLHF
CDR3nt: TGTGCCAACTCACAGGGATCTAATTCACCCCTCCACTTT

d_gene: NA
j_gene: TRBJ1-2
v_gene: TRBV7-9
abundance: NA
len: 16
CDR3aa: CASSRSGGTANYGYTF
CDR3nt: TGTGCCAGCAGCCGGAGCGGGGGAACCGCTAACTATGGCTACACCTTC

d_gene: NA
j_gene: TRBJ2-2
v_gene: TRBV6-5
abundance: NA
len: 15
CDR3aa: CASLRGAGYTGELFF
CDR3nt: TGTGCCAGCCTCCGGGGGGCGGGGTACACCGGGGAGCTGTTTTTT

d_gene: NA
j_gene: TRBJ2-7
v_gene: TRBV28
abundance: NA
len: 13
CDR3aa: CASLGAWTYEQYF
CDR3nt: TGTGCCAGCCTGGGGGCGTGGACCTACGAGCAGTACTTC

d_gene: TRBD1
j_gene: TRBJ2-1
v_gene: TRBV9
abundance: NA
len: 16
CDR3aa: CASSVSTGGTYNEQFF
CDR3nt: TGTGCCAGCAGCGTCTCGACAGGGGGAACCTACAATGAGCAGTTCTTC

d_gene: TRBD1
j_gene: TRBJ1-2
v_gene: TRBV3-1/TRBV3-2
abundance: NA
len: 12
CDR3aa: CASSLTGTGYTF
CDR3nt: TGTGCCAGCAGCTTGACAGGGACTGGCTACACCTTC

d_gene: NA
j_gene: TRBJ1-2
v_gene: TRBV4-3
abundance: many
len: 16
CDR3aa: CASSQGLQGIYHGYTF
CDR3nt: TGCGCCAGCAGCCAAGGTCTGCAGGGGATTTACCATGGCTACACCTTC

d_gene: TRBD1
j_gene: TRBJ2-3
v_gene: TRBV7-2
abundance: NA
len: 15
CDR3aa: CASSPPGQGLSTQYF
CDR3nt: TGTGCCAGCAGTCCCCCGGGACAGGGGCTTAGCACGCAGTATTTT

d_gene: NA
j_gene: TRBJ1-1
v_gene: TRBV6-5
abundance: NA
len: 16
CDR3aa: CASSYSTTVMNTEAFF
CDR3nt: TGTGCCAGCAGTTACTCTACGACAGTCATGAACACTGAAGCTTTCTTT

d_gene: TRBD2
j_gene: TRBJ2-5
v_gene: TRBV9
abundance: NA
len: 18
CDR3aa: CASSVGLAGARGQETQYF
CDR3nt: TGTGCCAGCAGCGTAGGACTAGCGGGAGCGAGGGGCCAAGAGACCCAGTACTTC

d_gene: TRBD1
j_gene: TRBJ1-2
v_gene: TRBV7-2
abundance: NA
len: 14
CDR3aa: CASSLEDRGYGYTF
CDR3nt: TGTGCCAGCAGCTTAGAGGACAGGGGATATGGCTACACCTTC

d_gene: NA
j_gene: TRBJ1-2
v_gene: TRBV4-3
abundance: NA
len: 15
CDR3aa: CASSQAWGGNYGYTF
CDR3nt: TGCGCCAGCAGCCAAGCGTGGGGCGGAAACTATGGCTACACCTTC

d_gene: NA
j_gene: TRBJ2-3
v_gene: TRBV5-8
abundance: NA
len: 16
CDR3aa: CASSPRGALSTDTQYF
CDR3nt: TGTGCCAGCAGCCCGCGTGGAGCCCTTAGCACAGATACGCAGTATTTT

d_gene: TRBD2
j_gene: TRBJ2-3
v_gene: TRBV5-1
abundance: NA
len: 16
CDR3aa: CASSFRPGLAGDTQYF
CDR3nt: TGCGCCAGCAGCTTTCGACCGGGACTAGCGGGAGATACGCAGTATTTT

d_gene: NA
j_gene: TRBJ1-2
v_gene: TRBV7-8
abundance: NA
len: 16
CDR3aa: CASSPYRFPPGDGYTF
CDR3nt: TGTGCCAGCAGCCCATACCGCTTCCCTCCGGGGGATGGCTACACCTTC

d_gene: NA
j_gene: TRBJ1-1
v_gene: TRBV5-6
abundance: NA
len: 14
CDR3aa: CASSLQGRNTEAFF
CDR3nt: TGTGCCAGCAGCTTACAGGGCCGGAACACTGAAGCTTTCTTT

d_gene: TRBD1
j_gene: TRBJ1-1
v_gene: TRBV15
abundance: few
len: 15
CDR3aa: CATSGLRGHGTEAFF
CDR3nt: TGTGCCACCAGCGGACTCAGGGGGCACGGCACTGAAGCTTTCTTT

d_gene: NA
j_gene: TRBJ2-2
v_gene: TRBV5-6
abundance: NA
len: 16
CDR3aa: CASSSMDPGWTGELFF
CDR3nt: TGTGCCAGCAGCTCTATGGATCCGGGTTGGACCGGGGAGCTGTTTTTT

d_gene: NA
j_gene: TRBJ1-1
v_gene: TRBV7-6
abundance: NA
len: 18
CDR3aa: CASSLDFARGTFDTEAFF
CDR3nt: TGTGCCAGCAGCTTAGATTTCGCAAGGGGGACGTTCGACACTGAAGCTTTCTTT

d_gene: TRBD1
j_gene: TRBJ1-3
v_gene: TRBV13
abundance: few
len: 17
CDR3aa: CASSTTGTVSSGNTIYF
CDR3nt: TGTGCCAGCAGCACTACCGGGACAGTCAGCTCTGGAAACACCATATATTTT

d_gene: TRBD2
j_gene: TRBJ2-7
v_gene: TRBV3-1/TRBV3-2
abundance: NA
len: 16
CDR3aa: CASSQEGTSGSLEQYF
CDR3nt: TGTGCCAGCAGCCAAGAGGGGACTAGCGGGAGTTTGGAGCAGTACTTC

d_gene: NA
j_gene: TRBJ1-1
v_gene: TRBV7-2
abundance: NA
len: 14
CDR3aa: CASSPRFDGAEAFF
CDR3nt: TGTGCCAGCAGCCCCAGGTTCGACGGGGCTGAAGCTTTCTTT

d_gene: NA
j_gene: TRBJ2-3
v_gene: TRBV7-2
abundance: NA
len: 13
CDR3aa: CASSLVRSDTQYF
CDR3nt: TGTGCCAGCAGCTTAGTGAGATCCGATACGCAGTATTTT

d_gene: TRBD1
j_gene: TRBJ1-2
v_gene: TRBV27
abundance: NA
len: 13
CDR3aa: CASSNRGTYGYTF
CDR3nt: TGTGCCAGCAGTAACAGGGGAACCTATGGCTACACCTTC